Detailed here is one T cell receptor (beta chain). A sample-barcoded 5' primer and a J-beta primer mix were used in a second PCR of about 7 to 11 cycles. TCRdb re-analysed the 5' RACE reads in MiXCR, keeping a single row per CDR3 protein. Of under 1,100,000 distinct CDR3 sequences listed, 20% to 25% are singletons. The data belong to a study of blood T cells in healthy people across ages. There are 13 residues in the CDR3. Trimming removed 5 bases from V and 2 bases from J; junction bases left unmatched: 3. In germline, CDR1 is SEHNR, CDR2 FQNEAQ (reference sequence). These same data were also listed under a study on T cells of mothers and their children.

The rearrangement links TRBV7-9 to TRBJ2-7; 7 positions match TRBD1. The sequenced material came from blood. This receptor was identified in a girl aged 2 to 10 in good health. This CDR3 is CASSNRGTYEQYF. CDR3 DNA sequence: TGTGCCAGCAGCAACAGGGGAACCTACGAGCAGTACTTC.